The next 5 T cell receptor beta chains were all read from a single sample in a study of blood T cell repertoires in COVID-19. Libraries were prepared by immunoSEQ multiplex PCR; TCRdb keeps only in-frame clonotypes and omits some of them. The sample includes 95,000 to 150,000 clones, 86% seen only once; the top ten take 3.5% to 5%. The sample was peripheral blood. Receptors were obtained from a man aged 35-49 years with acute or convalescent COVID-19.

This clone was counted a single time. V and J are TRBV6-1 and TRBJ2-5; 7 bases are a match to TRBD1. V dropped 3 bases and J dropped 4; count of bases not matched to a gene: 5. The germline V gene has CDR1 MNHNS and CDR2 SASEGT. CDR3 length: 14 residues. CDR3 sequence reads: CASSDRGKGETQYF. The CDR3 bases are TGTGCCAGCAGTGACAGGGGGAAGGGAGAGACCCAGTACTTC.

The V call is TRBV3-1 (or the pseudogene TRBV3-2), the J call TRBJ1-2; no reliable D call. Germline CDR1 reads LGHDT; CDR2 reads YNNKEL (reference sequence). With 5 bases removed from V and 7 bases from J, the gap between germline ends came to 20 bases. The CDR3 runs to 15 residues. The CDR3 is CASSNRGLKMGGYTF. The CDR3 DNA follows: TGTGCCAGCAGCAACCGGGGTCTAAAAATGGGTGGCTACACCTTC.

J is TRBJ1-3 and V is TRBV15; TRBD1 matches at 7 bases. V shed 0 bases and J 0 bases; nucleotides not matched to a gene: 8. This CDR3 spans 18 amino acids. Germline V gives CDR1 LNHNV, CDR2 YYDKDF (reference sequence). CDR3 region: CATSRDFGTALSGNTIYF. CDR3 DNA sequence: TGTGCCACCAGCAGAGATTTTGGGACAGCGCTCTCTGGAAACACCATATATTTT.

This sequence joins TRBV30 and TRBJ1-3, with 8 bases lining up with TRBD1. Looked up from germline, CDR1 is GTSNPN and CDR2 is SVGIG (reference sequence). V lost 4 bases to trimming and J lost 1 base; unmatched junction nucleotides: 12. The CDR3 runs to 17 residues. The CDR3 DNA reads TGTGCCTGGACACAAGCCCGGCGGGACAGGTCTGGAAACACCATATATTTT. Translation gives CAWTQARRDRSGNTIYF. Variable domain in full (rest from reference TRBV30 and TRBJ1-3): SQTIHQWPATLVQPVGSPLSLECTVEGTSNPNLYWYRQAAGRGLQLLFYSVGIGQISSEVPQNLSASRPQDRQFILSSKKLLLSDSGFYLCAWTQARRDRSGNTIYFGEGSWLTVV.

As to this clone: The junction departs from germline at one end; a sequencing error may be responsible. The chain employs TRBV6-2 or TRBV6-3 and TRBJ2-1, with 14 bases that match TRBD2. CDR3 size: 17 residues. CDR1 MNHEY and CDR2 SVGEGT come from the germline V gene. The CDR3 spells CANSYRGLAGAYNEQFF. The DNA of the CDR3 is TGTGCCAACAGTTACCGGGGACTAGCGGGAGCCTACAATGAGCAGTTCTTC.